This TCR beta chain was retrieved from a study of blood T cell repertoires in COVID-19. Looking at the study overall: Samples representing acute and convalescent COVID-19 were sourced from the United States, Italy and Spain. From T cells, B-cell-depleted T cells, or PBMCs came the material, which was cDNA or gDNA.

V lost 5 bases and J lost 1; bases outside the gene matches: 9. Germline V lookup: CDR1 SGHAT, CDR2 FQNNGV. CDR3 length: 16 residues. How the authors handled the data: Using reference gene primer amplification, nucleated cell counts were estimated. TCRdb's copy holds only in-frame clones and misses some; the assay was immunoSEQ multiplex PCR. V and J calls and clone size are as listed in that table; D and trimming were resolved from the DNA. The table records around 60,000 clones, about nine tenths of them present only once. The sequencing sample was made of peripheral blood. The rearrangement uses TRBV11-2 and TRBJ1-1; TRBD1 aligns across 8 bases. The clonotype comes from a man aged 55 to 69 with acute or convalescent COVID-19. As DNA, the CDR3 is TGTGCCAGCAGCCGTTCCAGGGGGCAGGGGAACACTGAAGCTTTCTTT. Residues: CASSRSRGQGNTEAFF.